This TCR beta chain was captured by sequencing in a study of OX40 agonist ivuxolimab in advanced cancers. Study overall: One hepatocellular carcinoma and two cutaneous melanoma patients partially responded.

V was clipped by 5 bases and J by 10 bases; unmatched bases: 7. In germline, CDR1 is MDHEN, CDR2 SYDVKM. This CDR3 spans 12 amino acids. Method: immunoSEQ multiplex PCR; TCRdb's copy keeps in-frame clones and lacks some. The profile covers about 55,000 clones, with more than 70% appearing a single time and around 1.5% taken by the ten largest. A note on this clone: The antigen is unknown.

Study-level findings and limits: At 0.1 to 3.0 mg/kg and by week 6, clonal expansion occurred in CD4+ and CD8+ blood T cells.

The sequences come from CD4+ or CD8+ T cells sorted from blood, collected in a trial of the OX40 agonist ivuxolimab. The receptor's source is an adult with an advanced solid tumor such as melanoma, head and neck, liver or kidney cancer. The chain is built from TRBV28 and TRBJ1-1, with 7 bases lining up with TRBD1. The CDR3 sequence is CASSTDRVRAFF. CDR3 nucleotides: TGTGCCAGCAGTACCGACAGGGTCAGAGCTTTCTTT.